This TCR beta chain derives from a study of shared clonotypes between healthy human individuals. Study summary: Used for every donor were three CD4 naive, three CD4 memory, two CD8 naive and one CD8 memory plate.

The germline gives CDR1 SGHVS, CDR2 FQNEAQ. V was shortened by 1 base and J by 4 bases, with 14 bases between the two germline ends. The CDR3 has 16 amino acids. Clones were sequenced by immunoSEQ multiplex PCR, and TCRdb holds only the in-frame ones, with some missing. The sample has approximately 340,000 clones, around 67% seen once. Notes on the study in general: In general, naive subsets displayed greater estimated richness than memory subsets did. When compared with the clonotypes that were shared by all four sorted-subset donors, the non-shared clonotypes turned out to have lower generation probabilities. The study's rarefaction showed incomplete sorted-subset sequencing despite large depth.

About this clone: What it binds is unknown.

What was sequenced was memory CD4+ T cells sorted from blood. The subset was: CD45RA-negative fraction. The TCR was taken from a man in his thirties or forties in good health. The rearrangement links TRBV7-8 to TRBJ1-5; D ambiguous. In DNA, the CDR3 is TGTGCCAGCAGCTTAGTACTCGGCGGAGCGAATCAGCCCCAGCATTTT. It encodes CASSLVLGGANQPQHF.